This TCR beta chain was observed in a study of T cell changes during pregnancy in multiple sclerosis. The CDR3 is 15 residues long. V shed 1 base and J shed 2 bases, with 12 bases lying between them. The germline V gene encodes CDR1 SGHRS and CDR2 YFSETQ. Produced via immunoSEQ multiplex PCR; TCRdb's table is partial and in-frame only. Of roughly 93,000 clones in the sample, more than 85% were seen once. The chain combines TRBV5-1 with TRBJ2-5; D uncertain. The sequence came from a female donor with multiple sclerosis, enrolled in a pregnancy study. The sample here was peripheral blood, taken before pregnancy. The CDR3 protein is CASSLFAAEQETQYF. The CDR3 region has the DNA TGCGCCAGCAGCTTGTTCGCGGCAGAGCAAGAGACCCAGTACTTC.